The rows below give T cell receptor beta chains drawn from one sample of a study of cytomegalovirus exposure and HLA in healthy donors. Assay: immunoSEQ multiplex PCR; the TCRdb copy retains only in-frame clones and omits some. The sample has 160,000 or so clones, 75% to 90% seen once. Sequencing was done on a sample of PBMCs. These receptors all stem from a woman younger than 35 in good health and CMV-seronegative. Both conserved end residues are part of each CDR3. A D gene is named only where the DNA matches it firmly. Clone size appears in some rows only: once, few, many, or a class for an expanded clone.

j_call d_call clone_size v_call cdr3_nt cdr3_aa
TRBJ2-5 . . TRBV6-6 TGTGCCAGCAGTTCAGGACAGCCCCAAGAGACCCAGTACTTC CASSSGQPQETQYF
TRBJ2-3 TRBD2 . TRBV4-1 TGCGCCAGCAGCCAAGAATCCATCAGCGGGGGGAGCACAGATACGCAGTATTTT CASSQESISGGSTDTQYF
TRBJ2-7 TRBD2 . TRBV7-9 TGTTCCAGCAGCACGCGGGGGTACGAGCAGTACTTC CSSSTRGYEQYF
TRBJ1-5 . . TRBV18 TGTGCCAGCTCACCGACAGCAAATCAGCCCCAGCATTTT CASSPTANQPQHF
TRBJ2-5 TRBD2 . TRBV9 TGTGCCAGCAGCCCCTCGATAGTAGCGGGGGGACAAGAGACCCAGTACTTC CASSPSIVAGGQETQYF
TRBJ1-2 TRBD1 . TRBV5-5 TGTGCCAGCAGCCCTACCCTTACAGGGGATGGCTACACCTTC CASSPTLTGDGYTF
TRBJ2-7 TRBD2 . TRBV13 TGTGCCAGCAGCCATGGACTAGCGGGAATATACGAGCAGTACTTC CASSHGLAGIYEQYF
TRBJ2-1 TRBD1 few TRBV7-2 TGTGCCAGCAGTTACAGGGGCCAAGGTGAGCAGTTCTTC CASSYRGQGEQFF
TRBJ1-2 TRBD1 . TRBV19 TGTGCCAGTAGTTTATCCTCCGGGACAGGGGGATTGAACTATGGCTACACCTTC CASSLSSGTGGLNYGYTF
TRBJ2-7 TRBD1 . TRBV2 TGTGCCAGCAGTTCCCGGGACAGGTCCTACGAGCAGTACTTC CASSSRDRSYEQYF
TRBJ1-5 TRBD1 . TRBV28 TGTGCCAGCAGTCCTGGGGGACAGGGGAGCAATCAGCCCCAGCATTTT CASSPGGQGSNQPQHF
TRBJ2-3 . . TRBV15 TGTGCCACCAGCAGAGGGCGTTGGGGGCCAAGCACAGATACGCAGTATTTT CATSRGRWGPSTDTQYF
TRBJ2-1 . . TRBV2 TGTGCCAGCAGCTACCCAACTGAGCAGTTCTTC CASSYPTEQFF
TRBJ1-6 TRBD1 . TRBV5-1 TGCGCCAGCAGCTTTGGACAGGGAGGATCACCCCTCCACTTT CASSFGQGGSPLHF
TRBJ1-1 TRBD1 . TRBV7-9 TGTGCCAGCAGCCCCGACAGGGGGCACACTGAAGCTTTCTTT CASSPDRGHTEAFF
TRBJ1-6 . . TRBV6-6 TGTGCCAGCAGGGGAGGCGACGTTATCGGGTCACCCCTCCACTTT CASRGGDVIGSPLHF
TRBJ2-1 . . TRBV5-6 TGTGCCAGCAGCTTGACAAACGAGCAGTTCTTC CASSLTNEQFF
TRBJ1-1 TRBD1 . TRBV4-1 TGCGCCAGCAGCCAAGATAGGACAGGGAGGGCTTTCTTT CASSQDRTGRAFF
TRBJ2-2 TRBD1 . TRBV19 TGTGCCAGTAGTGTGGACAGGGGAAACACCGGGGAGCTGTTTTTT CASSVDRGNTGELFF
TRBJ1-5 . . TRBV4-1 TGCGCCAGCAGCCAAACAGGAGCGAATCAGCCCCAGCATTTT CASSQTGANQPQHF
TRBJ2-6 . once TRBV14 TGTGCCAGCAGCCAAGATCGGGGATTGGGGGGAGGTGGGGCCAACGTCCTGACTTTC CASSQDRGLGGGGANVLTF
TRBJ2-1 . . TRBV10-1 TGCGCCAGCAGTGATGAGGGCAACAGGGTCGAGCAGTTCTTC CASSDEGNRVEQFF
TRBJ2-5 TRBD2 . TRBV12-5 TGTGCTAGTGGCTCGGGACTAGCGGGGGGGTACCAAGAGACCCAGTACTTC CASGSGLAGGYQETQYF
TRBJ1-1 TRBD1 . TRBV28 TGTGCCACTCACCGAGGACAGGGGGGGAACACTGAAGCTTTCTTT CATHRGQGGNTEAFF
TRBJ1-4 . . TRBV14 TGTGCCAGCAGCCACAGAACCGGGACAAATGAAAAACTGTTTTTT CASSHRTGTNEKLFF
TRBJ1-2 . . TRBV4-1 TGCGCCAGCAGCCATTCACGGGGTGGCTACACCTTC CASSHSRGGYTF
TRBJ1-2 . . TRBV10-2 TGCGCCAGCAGTGAGTACTCCCGGGGTCGAGGCTACACCTTC CASSEYSRGRGYTF
TRBJ1-5 . few TRBV19 TGTGCCAGTAGGGGGGGACCTGCGAGCAATCAGCCCCAGCATTTT CASRGGPASNQPQHF
TRBJ1-1 . . TRBV6-4 TGTGCCAGCAGACCCGGCCAAGGAGGGACTGAAGCTTTCTTT CASRPGQGGTEAFF
TRBJ1-1 TRBD1 few TRBV5-1 TGCGCCAGCAGCTTGGTGCCAGGGGGTATGAACACTGAAGCTTTCTTT CASSLVPGGMNTEAFF
TRBJ1-5 TRBD1 . TRBV7-2 TGTGCCAGCAGCTTAGAGGGGACAGGGAATCAGCCCCAGCATTTT CASSLEGTGNQPQHF
TRBJ1-2 . . TRBV19 TGTGCCAGTAGTATAGGCCTGCCAGGGAACTATGGCTACACCTTC CASSIGLPGNYGYTF
TRBJ1-3 TRBD1 . TRBV9 TGTGCCAGCAGCGTCGGGACAGGTGCTGGAAACACCATATATTTT CASSVGTGAGNTIYF
TRBJ2-5 . . TRBV30 TGTGCCTGGAGTGTATCGGGCCAAGAGACCCAGTACTTC CAWSVSGQETQYF
TRBJ1-1 . . TRBV19 TGTGCCAGTAGTATAGCCCGCGGAGGGATTGAAGCTTTCTTT CASSIARGGIEAFF
TRBJ1-2 TRBD1 . TRBV5-5 TGTGCCAGCAGCCTCCGACAGGGGAATGGCTACACCTTC CASSLRQGNGYTF
TRBJ2-1 TRBD2 once TRBV27 TGTGCCAGCAGTTTTGGCCGAGCGGGGGGGCCGAGGAATGAGCAGTTCTTC CASSFGRAGGPRNEQFF
TRBJ2-2 TRBD2 . TRBV7-6 TGTGCCAGCAGCTTAGGCGGGGGGCCGAACACCGGGGAGCTGTTTTTT CASSLGGGPNTGELFF
TRBJ2-3 . few TRBV5-5 TGTGCCAGCAGCTTGGATGGGACCCCCCGGGGGGATACGCAGTATTTT CASSLDGTPRGDTQYF
TRBJ2-1 . . TRBV19 TGTGCCAGTACCAGGGCCCTAGGCTCCAATGAGCAGTTCTTC CASTRALGSNEQFF
TRBJ2-3 TRBD2 once TRBV18 TGTGCCAGCTCACCACGGGGCGCGACTAGCGGGGTATATAGCACAGATACGCAGTATTTT CASSPRGATSGVYSTDTQYF
TRBJ1-3 . . TRBV30 TGTGCCTGGAGCGTATTCCCACGGAGGTCCTCTGGAAACACCATATATTTT CAWSVFPRRSSGNTIYF
TRBJ2-1 TRBD2 . TRBV11-2 TGTGCCAGCAGCCGTAGCGGGGGGGCTTCCAATGAGCAGTTCTTC CASSRSGGASNEQFF
TRBJ1-6 . few TRBV5-4 TGTGCCAGCAGCTTGGACAGGGTTAATTCACCCCTCCACTTT CASSLDRVNSPLHF
TRBJ1-5 TRBD1 . TRBV28 TGTGCCAGCAGTTCGGACAGGGGCAGTCAGCCCCAGCATTTT CASSSDRGSQPQHF